The text below deals with one T cell receptor beta chain. Germline loops: CDR1 KGHSH, CDR2 LQKENI. J lost 12 bases, V lost 0 bases, and 7 bases had no gene match. This CDR3 has 14 amino acids. Generated by immunoSEQ multiplex PCR, the TCRdb table keeps only in-frame clones and is missing some. This sample has 150,000 to 200,000 clones, with roughly 80% found just once. These data belong to a study of blood T cell repertoires in COVID-19. Overall study context: PBMCs, B-cell-depleted T cells, or T cells were the source of the cDNA or gDNA that made up the material.

Seattle patients were enrolled during active infection and followed longitudinally. The receptor was derived from a woman aged 40-49 years with COVID-19, enrolled during active disease. This chain joins TRBV18 and TRBJ2-1; 8 positions agree with TRBD2. The sequenced sample consisted of peripheral blood. The chain's CDR3 is CASSPPTGTRWQFF. CDR3 nucleotide sequence: TGTGCCAGCTCACCACCTACCGGGACTAGATGGCAGTTCTTC.